Sequencing of this T cell receptor beta chain was carried out in a study of cytotoxic CD8 clonotypes in ibrutinib-treated CLL. Whole-study context: In all, under twelve patients were relapsed/refractory, some 15 were treatment-naive and 17 to 18 were IGHV unmutated. Some 25 partial and 2 complete responses; at median around 71 months, approximately 14 remitted, roughly 12 progressed.

Investigators sought sequencing depths of between 1 in 200,000 and 1 in 1 million T cells. The data were produced by immunoSEQ multiplex PCR, yet TCRdb's version contains in-frame clones alone and is incomplete. The table includes some 300,000 clones, approximately 80% detected once. This CDR3 is 15 amino acids long. Germline CDR1 is GTSNPN and CDR2 is SVGIG (reference sequence). Between the trimmed V and J ends, which lost 2 bases and 1 base, there was a span of 14 bases. The chain recombines TRBV30 with TRBJ1-1, with a weak D call TRBD1 (5 bases). The sequencing here drew on PBMCs, taken before ibrutinib treatment. The origin of this receptor is a human donor with chronic lymphocytic leukemia. The chain's CDR3 is CAWSRGYPSNTEAFF. CDR3 nucleotide sequence: TGTGCCTGGAGTCGGGGGTATCCATCGAACACTGAAGCTTTCTTT.